These T cell receptor beta chains were read from a single sample in a study of blood T cell repertoires in COVID-19. Repertoires were generated with immunoSEQ multiplex PCR, while TCRdb's copy carries only in-frame clones and drops some. This sample has some 300,000 clones, with over 75% found just once. The sequenced material came from PBMCs or T cells enriched from blood (not recorded which). The receptors here all came from a man aged 30-40 years who had recovered from COVID-19. The CDR3 runs from the conserved cysteine through the conserved F or W. D genes are given only for firm matches. Size tells how often a clone was seen (once, few, many) or the class of an expanded clone, and some rows leave it out.

D gene,J gene,clone size,V gene,CDR3 protein,CDR3 DNA
TRBD1,TRBJ1-1,NA,TRBV4-1,CASSQEIGGRTEAFF,TGCGCCAGCAGCCAAGAAATAGGGGGCCGAACTGAAGCTTTCTTT
NA,TRBJ2-2,NA,TRBV18,CASSPTVNTGELFF,TGTGCCAGCTCACCGACAGTAAACACCGGGGAGCTGTTTTTT
NA,TRBJ2-1,once,TRBV7-2,CASSPPYWGQFF,TGTGCCAGCAGCCCCCCATACTGGGGCCAGTTCTTC
TRBD2,TRBJ2-1,NA,TRBV5-4,CATYGSGEYNEQFF,TGTGCCACCTACGGCAGCGGGGAGTACAATGAGCAGTTCTTC
NA,TRBJ2-7,NA,TRBV4-1,CASSGPAGSGQFVYEQYF,TGCGCCAGCTCCGGGCCCGCGGGGTCCGGACAATTCGTATACGAGCAGTACTTC
NA,TRBJ2-7,NA,TRBV4-1,CASSQGATRSFREQYF,TGCGCCAGCAGCCAAGGAGCCACGCGGAGCTTTCGGGAGCAGTACTTC
NA,TRBJ1-5,NA,TRBV19,CASSLLRQPQHF,TGTGCCAGTAGTTTATTGAGACAGCCCCAGCATTTT
NA,TRBJ2-5,once,TRBV5-1,CASGTLQGKETQYF,TGCGCCAGCGGGACGCTACAGGGTAAAGAGACCCAGTACTTC
NA,TRBJ1-4,once,TRBV6-5,CASSYSYGPGEKLFF,TGTGCCAGCAGTTACTCCTACGGACCGGGAGAAAAACTGTTTTTT
TRBD1,TRBJ2-7,NA,TRBV24-1,CATSDPDWDREYEQYF,TGTGCCACCAGTGATCCCGATTGGGACAGGGAGTACGAGCAGTACTTC
NA,TRBJ1-1,NA,TRBV29-1,CSVRPTGNTEAFF,TGCAGCGTGCGGCCGACAGGGAACACTGAAGCTTTCTTT